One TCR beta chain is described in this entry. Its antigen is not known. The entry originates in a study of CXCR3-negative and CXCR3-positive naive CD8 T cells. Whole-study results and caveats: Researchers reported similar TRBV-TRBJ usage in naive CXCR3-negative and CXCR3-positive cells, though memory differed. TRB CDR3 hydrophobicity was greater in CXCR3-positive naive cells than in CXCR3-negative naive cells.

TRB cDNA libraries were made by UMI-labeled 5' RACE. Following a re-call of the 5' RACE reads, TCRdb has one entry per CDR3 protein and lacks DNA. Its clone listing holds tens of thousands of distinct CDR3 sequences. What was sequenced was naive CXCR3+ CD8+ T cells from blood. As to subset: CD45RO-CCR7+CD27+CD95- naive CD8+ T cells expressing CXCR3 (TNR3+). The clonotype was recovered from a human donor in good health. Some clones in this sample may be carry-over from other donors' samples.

CDR3 sequence: CASSEFRTGGEQYF. This chain joins TRBV2 and TRBJ2-7; with no DNA, the TCRdb D assignment of TRBD1 cannot be verified. Germline V gene lookup returns CDR1 SNHLY and CDR2 FYNNEI. The length of the CDR3 is 14 residues.